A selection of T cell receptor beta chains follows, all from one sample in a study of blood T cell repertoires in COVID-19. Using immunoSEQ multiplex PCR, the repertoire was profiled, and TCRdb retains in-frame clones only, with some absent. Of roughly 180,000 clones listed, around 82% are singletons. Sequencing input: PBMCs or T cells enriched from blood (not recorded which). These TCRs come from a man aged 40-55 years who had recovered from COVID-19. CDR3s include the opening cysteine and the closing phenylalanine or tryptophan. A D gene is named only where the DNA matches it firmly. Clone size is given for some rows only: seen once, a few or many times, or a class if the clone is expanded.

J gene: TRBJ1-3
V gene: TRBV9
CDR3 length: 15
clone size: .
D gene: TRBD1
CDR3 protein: CASSAGQTSGNTIYF
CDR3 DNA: TGTGCCAGCAGCGCGGGACAGACCTCTGGAAACACCATATATTTT

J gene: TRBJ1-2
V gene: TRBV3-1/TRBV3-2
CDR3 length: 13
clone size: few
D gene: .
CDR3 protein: CASSQPGGGGYTF
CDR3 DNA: TGTGCCAGCAGCCAACCGGGGGGTGGCGGCTACACCTTC

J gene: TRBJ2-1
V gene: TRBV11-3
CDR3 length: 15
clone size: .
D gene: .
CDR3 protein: CASNLVPGFDNEQFF
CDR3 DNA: TGTGCCAGCAACTTAGTTCCGGGGTTTGACAATGAGCAGTTCTTC

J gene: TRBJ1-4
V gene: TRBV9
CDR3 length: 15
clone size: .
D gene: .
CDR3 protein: CASSPSGQDNEKLFF
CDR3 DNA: TGTGCCAGCAGCCCTTCAGGCCAGGATAATGAAAAACTGTTTTTT

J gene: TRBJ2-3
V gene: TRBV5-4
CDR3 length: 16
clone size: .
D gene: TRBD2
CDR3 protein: CASWEGELAGTDTQYF
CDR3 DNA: TGTGCCAGCTGGGAAGGGGAACTAGCGGGCACAGATACGCAGTATTTT

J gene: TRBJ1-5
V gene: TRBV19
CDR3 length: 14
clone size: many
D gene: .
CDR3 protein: CASSIAQGSQPQHF
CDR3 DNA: TGTGCCAGTAGTATCGCCCAGGGAAGTCAGCCCCAGCATTTT

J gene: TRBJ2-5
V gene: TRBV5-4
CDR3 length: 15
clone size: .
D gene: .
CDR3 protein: CASSLEVSREETQYF
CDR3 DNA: TGTGCCAGCAGCTTGGAAGTCAGCAGGGAAGAGACCCAGTACTTC

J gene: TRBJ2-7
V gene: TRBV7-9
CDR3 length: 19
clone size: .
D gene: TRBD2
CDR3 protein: CASSSERWREGTFSYEQYF
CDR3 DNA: TGTGCCAGCAGCTCCGAGAGGTGGCGGGAGGGAACCTTCTCCTACGAGCAGTACTTC

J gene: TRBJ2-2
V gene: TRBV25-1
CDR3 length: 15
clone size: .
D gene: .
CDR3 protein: CASSGPRVGTGELFF
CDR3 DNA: TGTGCCAGCAGTGGGCCGCGGGTCGGCACCGGGGAGCTGTTTTTT

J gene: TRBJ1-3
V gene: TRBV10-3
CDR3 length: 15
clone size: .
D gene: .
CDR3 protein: CAVHKAAQITSTIYF
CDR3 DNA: TGTGCCGTCCACAAAGCCGCGCAAATAACTAGCACCATATATTTT

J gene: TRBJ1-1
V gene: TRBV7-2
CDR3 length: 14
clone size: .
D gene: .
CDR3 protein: CASSLRTENTEAFF
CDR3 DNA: TGTGCCAGCAGCCTACGGACAGAGAACACTGAAGCTTTCTTT

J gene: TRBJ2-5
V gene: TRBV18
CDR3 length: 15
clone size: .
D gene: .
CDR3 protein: CASSPPGGLQETQYF
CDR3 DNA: TGTGCCAGCTCACCCCCAGGGGGGCTCCAAGAGACCCAGTACTTC

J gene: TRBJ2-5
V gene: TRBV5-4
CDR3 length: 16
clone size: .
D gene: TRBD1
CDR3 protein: CASSRTGTEIQETQYF
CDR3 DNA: TGTGCCAGCAGCCGGACCGGGACAGAGATTCAAGAGACCCAGTACTTC

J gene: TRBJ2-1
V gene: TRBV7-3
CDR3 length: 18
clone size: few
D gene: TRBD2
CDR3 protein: CASSYTVLLAGGSDEQFF
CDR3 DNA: TGTGCCAGCAGCTACACCGTGTTGCTAGCGGGAGGGTCGGATGAGCAGTTCTTC

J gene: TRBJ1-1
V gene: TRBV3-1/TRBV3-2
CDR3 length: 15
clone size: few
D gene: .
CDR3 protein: CASSQDTVVSTEAFF
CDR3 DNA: TGTGCCAGCAGCCAAGACACGGTCGTCTCCACTGAAGCTTTCTTT

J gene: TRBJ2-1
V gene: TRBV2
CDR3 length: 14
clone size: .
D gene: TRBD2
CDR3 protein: CASMWLAGVYEQFF
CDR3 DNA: TGTGCCAGCATGTGGCTAGCGGGAGTTTATGAGCAGTTCTTC

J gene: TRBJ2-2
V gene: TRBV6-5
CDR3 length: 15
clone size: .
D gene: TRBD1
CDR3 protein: CASREGTGNTGELFF
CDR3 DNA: TGTGCCAGCAGGGAGGGGACAGGGAACACCGGGGAGCTGTTTTTT

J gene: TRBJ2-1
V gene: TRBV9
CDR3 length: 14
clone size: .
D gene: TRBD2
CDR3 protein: CASSRLAGVFEQFF
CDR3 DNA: TGTGCCAGCAGCAGACTAGCGGGAGTGTTTGAGCAGTTCTTC

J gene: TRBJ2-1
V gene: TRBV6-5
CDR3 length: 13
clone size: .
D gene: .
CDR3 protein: CASEGADWDEQFF
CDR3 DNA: TGTGCCAGCGAAGGGGCAGATTGGGATGAGCAGTTCTTC

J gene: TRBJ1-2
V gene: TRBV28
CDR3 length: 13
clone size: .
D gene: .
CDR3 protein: CASSLNEGEGYTF
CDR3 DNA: TGTGCCAGCAGTTTAAATGAGGGGGAGGGCTACACCTTC

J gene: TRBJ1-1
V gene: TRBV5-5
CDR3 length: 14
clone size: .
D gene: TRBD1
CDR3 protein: CASSATGGESEAFF
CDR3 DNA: TGTGCCAGCAGCGCAACAGGGGGGGAAAGTGAAGCTTTCTTT

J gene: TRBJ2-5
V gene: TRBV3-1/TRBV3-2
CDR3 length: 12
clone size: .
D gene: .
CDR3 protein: CASSQDPLAQYF
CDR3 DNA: TGTGCCAGCAGCCAAGATCCCCTAGCCCAGTACTTC

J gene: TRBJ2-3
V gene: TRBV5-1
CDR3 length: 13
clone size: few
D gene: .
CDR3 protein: CASSAGSRDTQYF
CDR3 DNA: TGCGCCAGCAGCGCGGGGTCGCGGGATACGCAGTATTTT

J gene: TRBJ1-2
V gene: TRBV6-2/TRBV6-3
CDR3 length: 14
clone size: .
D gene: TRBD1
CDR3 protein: CASSPQGTGHGYTF
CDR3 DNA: TGTGCCAGCAGTCCACAGGGGACCGGACATGGCTACACCTTC

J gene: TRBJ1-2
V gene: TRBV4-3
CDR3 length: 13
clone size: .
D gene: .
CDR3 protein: CASSQVGSYGYTF
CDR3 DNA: TGCGCCAGCAGCCAAGTAGGGAGCTATGGCTACACCTTC

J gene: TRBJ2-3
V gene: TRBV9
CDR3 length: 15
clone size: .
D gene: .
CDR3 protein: CASSSRLGYTDTQYF
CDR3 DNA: TGTGCCAGCAGCTCGAGGTTAGGTTACACAGATACGCAGTATTTT

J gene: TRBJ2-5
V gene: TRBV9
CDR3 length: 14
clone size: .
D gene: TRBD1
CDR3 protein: CASSGTGYPLTQYF
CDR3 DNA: TGTGCCAGCAGCGGGACAGGGTATCCTCTGACCCAGTACTTC

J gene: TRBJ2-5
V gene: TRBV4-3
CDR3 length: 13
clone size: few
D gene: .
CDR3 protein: CASSQDTRETQYF
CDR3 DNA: TGCGCCAGCAGCCAAGATACTCGGGAGACCCAGTACTTC

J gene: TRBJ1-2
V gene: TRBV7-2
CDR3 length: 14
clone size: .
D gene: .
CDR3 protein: CASSSSGSGSGYTF
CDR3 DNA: TGTGCCAGCAGCTCAAGCGGGTCAGGGAGTGGCTACACCTTC

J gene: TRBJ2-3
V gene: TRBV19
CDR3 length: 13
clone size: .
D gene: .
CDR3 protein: CASTEGPTDTQYF
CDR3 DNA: TGTGCCAGTACTGAGGGCCCCACAGATACGCAGTATTTT

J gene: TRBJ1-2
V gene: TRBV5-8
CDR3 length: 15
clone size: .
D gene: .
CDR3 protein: CASSFRTASDYGYTF
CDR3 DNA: TGTGCCAGCAGCTTCCGGACAGCGTCAGACTATGGCTACACCTTC

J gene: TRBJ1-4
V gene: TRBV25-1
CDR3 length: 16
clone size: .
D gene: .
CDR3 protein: CASSKIGGAPGEKLFF
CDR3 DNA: TGTGCCAGCAGTAAGATAGGTGGGGCCCCAGGAGAAAAACTGTTTTTT